This T cell receptor beta chain was sequenced during a study of T cells in localized non-small cell lung cancer. Profiling relied on immunoSEQ multiplex PCR, and the TCRdb table lists in-frame clones only, not all of them. This sample carries about 77,000 clones, about 88% of them seen once, and the ten largest clones take under 25%. On this clone itself: Its cognate antigen is unknown.

This CDR3 has 15 amino acids. V shed 1 base and J shed 7 bases, with 11 bases lying between them. Germline V gives CDR1 MNHEY, CDR2 SMNVEV (reference sequence). Broader study findings: Adjacent lung was found to contain a median roughly 58 of the top 100 tumor clones.

This TCR came from a woman aged 35 to 70 with stage I squamous cell lung carcinoma. This chain connects TRBV27 to TRBJ1-6, with D tentatively TRBD1 (6 bases). The sample consisted of peripheral blood, taken before any cancer treatment. The CDR3 region has the DNA TGTGCCAGCAGTTTATATCAGGGGCTCAATTCACCCCTCCACTTT. As protein: CASSLYQGLNSPLHF.